The entry below describes one TCR beta chain. The source of the sample is a study of T cell changes during pregnancy in multiple sclerosis. Profiled with immunoSEQ multiplex PCR; TCRdb holds only in-frame clones, not every one. Of roughly 62,000 clones in the sample, about nine tenths were seen once. The CDR3 length is 13 residues. CDR1 LGHNA and CDR2 YSLEER come from the germline V gene. The V and J ends lost 0 bases and 10 bases respectively, with 10 bases between them. This TCR was sampled from a female donor with multiple sclerosis, enrolled in a pregnancy study. The specimen comprised peripheral blood, sampled in the first trimester of pregnancy. The chain links TRBV4-3 to TRBJ2-1; TRBD1 is a possible D gene (5 bases). CDR3 sequence reads: CASSQERQGEQFF. The CDR3 DNA is TGCGCCAGCAGCCAAGAAAGGCAGGGAGAGCAGTTCTTC.